The rows below give T cell receptor beta chains drawn from one sample of a study of T cells after yellow fever vaccination. TCRdb re-called the 5' RACE reads with MiXCR, one entry per CDR3 protein. The sample shows nearly 550,000 distinct CDR3 sequences, about 19% of them seen only once. The source was PBMCs, collected 15 days after the yellow fever booster vaccination. Source of these receptors: a young man who received the YFV17D yellow fever vaccine. CDR3s include the opening cysteine and the closing phenylalanine or tryptophan. The order of the fields is D gene, clone size, V gene, J gene, CDR3 DNA, CDR3 protein. A D gene is named only where the DNA matches it firmly. Clone size is given for some rows only: seen once, a few or many times, or a class if the clone is expanded.

-	-	TRBV2	TRBJ2-5	TGTGCCAGCACGGTGGAAGAGACCCAGTACTTC	CASTVEETQYF
-	few	TRBV12-3/TRBV12-4	TRBJ2-1	TGTGCCAGCAGTTTAGGGCAACTGCTCTCCTACAATGAGCAGTTCTTC	CASSLGQLLSYNEQFF
TRBD2	-	TRBV7-8	TRBJ2-2	TGTGCCAGCAGCCCGACGCGCACTAGCGGGAGTACCGGGGAGCTGTTTTTT	CASSPTRTSGSTGELFF
-	few	TRBV9	TRBJ1-2	TGTGCCAGCAGCGTAAACCCCCTTATTCCGGACCGTATTTATGGCTACACCTTC	CASSVNPLIPDRIYGYTF
-	many	TRBV4-3	TRBJ1-2	TGCGCCAGCAGCCAAGATAATCGGGGCACAGCTTATGGCTACACCTTC	CASSQDNRGTAYGYTF
TRBD2	few	TRBV10-1	TRBJ2-5	TGCGCCAGCAGTGAGCTTGCTGGGGGGGTCCAAGAGACCCAGTACTTC	CASSELAGGVQETQYF
TRBD2	-	TRBV5-1	TRBJ2-3	TGCGCCAGCAGCCCGGGGACTAGCGGGGCCACAGATACGCAGTATTTT	CASSPGTSGATDTQYF
-	-	TRBV20-1	TRBJ2-5	TGCAGTGCTTTCACAACCGACAGGGTAAAAATCAAGCGGGGTCAAGAGACCCAGTACTTC	CSAFTTDRVKIKRGQETQYF
-	-	TRBV7-2	TRBJ2-3	TGTGCCAGCAGCTCGAGCGTGATGGGTAGGACAGATACGCAGTATTTT	CASSSSVMGRTDTQYF
-	few	TRBV12-3/TRBV12-4	TRBJ1-2	TGTGCCAGCGGTTTACAGACTAACTATGGCTACACCTTC	CASGLQTNYGYTF
TRBD2	few	TRBV5-1	TRBJ2-1	TGCGCCAGCAGCTCCACCGGGACTAGCGGTCTGGAGCAGTTCTTC	CASSSTGTSGLEQFF
-	once	TRBV7-9	TRBJ1-1	TGTGCCAGCATCGTCCGTGGGAGGGACACTGAAGCTTTCTTT	CASIVRGRDTEAFF
-	few	TRBV6-1	TRBJ1-1	TGTGCCAGCAATCATCTGCCGGACAGCAACACTGAAGCTTTCTTT	CASNHLPDSNTEAFF
TRBD1	-	TRBV6-5	TRBJ1-4	TGTGCCAGCAGTTACTCCGGGACAGGGGGTGGATTTGAAAAACTGTTTTTT	CASSYSGTGGGFEKLFF
-	-	TRBV5-1	TRBJ2-1	TGCGCCAGCAGCTTGGCGCTTGAGGGATACAATGAGCAGTTCTTC	CASSLALEGYNEQFF
-	-	TRBV5-3	TRBJ2-1	TGTGCCAGAAGCTTGACAGGGTGTAACAATGAGCAGTTCTTC	CARSLTGCNNEQFF
TRBD2	-	TRBV12-3/TRBV12-4	TRBJ2-1	TGTGCCAGCAGTCCCGGGACTAGCGAGCACTTC	CASSPGTSEHF
TRBD1	-	TRBV6-2/TRBV6-3	TRBJ2-5	TGTGCCAGCAGTGCACAGGGGCGGCAAGAGACCCAGTACTTC	CASSAQGRQETQYF
-	-	TRBV14	TRBJ2-1	TGTGCCAGCAGCCAAGACCGTCGCGGAAAGCAGTTCTTC	CASSQDRRGKQFF
-	-	TRBV24-1	TRBJ1-2	TGTGCCACTGCGCGGGGGGATTCACCTGGCTACACCTTC	CATARGDSPGYTF
TRBD2	-	TRBV7-2	TRBJ2-1	TGTGCCAGCAGCCCGGTAGCGGGAGTCAATGAGCAGTTCTTC	CASSPVAGVNEQFF
-	few	TRBV3-1	TRBJ2-3	TGTGCCAGCAGCCAAGCGGGGGCGGGAGCCGGCAGAGATACGCAGTATTTT	CASSQAGAGAGRDTQYF
-	-	TRBV6-1	TRBJ2-1	TGTGCCAGCAGTCCTTCGGGGGGCGTGATCTACAATGAGCAGTTCTTC	CASSPSGGVIYNEQFF
-	many	TRBV12-3/TRBV12-4	TRBJ2-7	TGTGCCAGCTCACCTACCGGAACCTACGAGCAGTACTTC	CASSPTGTYEQYF
TRBD2	-	TRBV5-6	TRBJ2-3	TGTGCCAGCAGTTATACGCGGACTAGCGGGGGGTTAAATACGCAGTATTTT	CASSYTRTSGGLNTQYF